The 32 T cell receptor beta chains in this list originate from one sample, sequenced in a study of regulatory T cells in long-lasting Graves disease. Time point noted: persistent/refractory GD, antithyroid drugs over 5 years with positive TRAb. Isolated PBMC RNA provided the starting material for the TCR library. Library construction for TCR beta used iRepertoire HTBI primers and Arm-PCR of CDR3 regions. TCRdb reprocessed the multiplex PCR reads via MiXCR and lists one record per CDR3 protein. The data hold about 470,000 distinct CDR3 sequences, with about 22% observed a single time. This specimen consisted of peripheral blood mononuclear cells (PBMCs), obtained when the disease was refractory, from a patient treated with antithyroid drugs. These receptor sequences come from a female donor with Graves disease.

The V and J genes are TRBV28 and TRBJ2-1, with 11 nucleotides matching TRBD2. The V gene end was trimmed by 10 bases and the J gene end by 6 bases; junction bases not matched to a gene: 8. Per the germline V gene, CDR1 is MDHEN and CDR2 is SYDVKM. The CDR3 has 14 residues. CDR3 amino acids: CAIAGLAGINEQFF. In DNA, the CDR3 is TGTGCCATTGCCGGACTAGCGGGTATCAATGAGCAGTTCTTC.

The rearrangement joins TRBV4-1 to TRBJ2-7, with 11 bases lining up with TRBD1. Germline V gene data show CDR1 as MGHRA and CDR2 as YSYEKL. V gave up 3 bases and J gave up 2 bases; unmatched junction bases: 6. The CDR3 runs 16 residues. The CDR3 here is CASSQTGGQGAYEQYF. CDR3 sequence (DNA): TGCGCCAGCAGCCAGACAGGGGGACAGGGGGCCTACGAGCAGTACTTC.

There are many counts of this clonotype. This chain links TRBV28 with TRBJ1-1; TRBD1 matches 8 bases. The germline gives CDR1 MDHEN, CDR2 SYDVKM. The CDR3 contains 15 residues. The V and J ends lost 4 bases and 1 base, in that order; junction bases with no gene match: 5. The CDR3 loop is CASSSGGSPNTEAFF. The CDR3 DNA sequence: TGTGCCAGCAGTTCAGGGGGCTCACCGAACACTGAAGCTTTCTTT.

This clonotype was seen many times. The chain joins TRBV12-3 or TRBV12-4 to TRBJ1-4; a possible D gene is TRBD1 (5 bases). The CDR3 sequence is 14 residues long. V was trimmed by 6 bases and J by 8 bases, leaving 16 bases between them. For the CDR3, the DNA is TGTGCCAGCAGCCCCCAGGGCCCCGGAGAAAAACTGTTTTTT. This sequence encodes CASSPQGPGEKLFF.

In this sample, this clonotype turned up many times. The chain combines TRBV2 with TRBJ1-4; maybe TRBD1 (6 bases). Per germline, CDR1 SNHLY and CDR2 FYNNEI. The V end lost 7 bases, the J end lost 8 bases, and 11 bases lay between the germline ends. The CDR3 covers 12 residues. The CDR3 reads CASTQGEEKLFF. CDR3 DNA sequence: TGTGCCAGCACACAGGGAGAGGAAAAACTGTTTTTT.

Concerning this clonotype: This may arise from a read error, as a much more abundant clone is one base away. V and J are TRBV2 and TRBJ1-5, with D maybe TRBD1 (6 bases). Trimming stripped 6 bases from V and 5 bases from J, with 17 bases between. This CDR3 has 15 amino acids. CDR1 and CDR2 (germline): SNHLY, FYNNEI. CDR3 residues: CASSGRGRPDQPQHF. CDR3 DNA: TGTGCCAGCAGCGGACGGGGGCGCCCAGATCAGCCCCAGCATTTT.

This clonotype occurred many times. The chain couples TRBV12-3 or TRBV12-4 to TRBJ2-2; 8 positions match TRBD1. The CDR3 runs 16 residues. V gave up 6 bases and J gave up 4 bases; unmatched junction bases: 10. The CDR3 loop reads CASSPMQGAATGELFF. DNA for the CDR3: TGTGCCAGCAGCCCTATGCAGGGGGCCGCCACCGGGGAGCTGTTTTTT.

This sequence joins TRBV3-1 and TRBJ2-7; tentative D call: TRBD2 (5 bases). The V and J ends lost 1 base and 5 bases respectively, with 6 bases between them. This CDR3 is built from 12 residues. In germline, CDR1 is LGHDT, CDR2 YNNKEL (reference sequence). DNA of the CDR3: TGTGCCAGCAGCCAAGTTAGCGACGAGCAGTACTTC. Protein: CASSQVSDEQYF.

The rearrangement links TRBV18 to TRBJ2-7, with 9 positions matching TRBD1. There are 15 residues in the CDR3. The V segment lost 3 bases and the J segment 2 bases; nucleotides outside the gene matches: 5. Germline CDR1 and CDR2: KGHSH and LQKENI. CDR3 residues: CASSPGQGTTYEQYF. The CDR3 coding sequence is TGTGCCAGCTCACCGGGACAGGGAACAACCTACGAGCAGTACTTC. The full variable domain, completed using reference TRBV18 and TRBJ2-7, is NAGVMQNPRHLVRRRGQEARLRCSPMKGHSHVYWYRQLPEEGLKFMVYLQKENIIDESGMPKERFSAEFPKEGPSILRIQQVVRGDSAAYFCASSPGQGTTYEQYFGPGTRLTVT.

The chain has TRBV6-2 or TRBV6-3 and TRBJ2-5; D is unresolved. CDR3 length equals 15 residues. Trimming shortened V by 2 bases and J by 6 bases, and 16 bases separated the two germline ends. From germline, CDR1 is MNHEY and CDR2 SVGEGT. The CDR3 reads CASSYPKAAAKTQYF. Written as DNA, the CDR3 is TGTGCCAGCAGTTACCCCAAAGCCGCGGCGAAGACCCAGTACTTC.

Remarks on this clonotype: This may stem from a read error, because a much larger clone lies one nucleotide away. J is TRBJ1-5 and V is TRBV29-1; D not certain. The V gene's germline CDR1 is SQVTM and CDR2 ANQGSEA. Between the trimmed V and J ends, which lost 4 bases and 15 bases, there was a span of 16 bases. The CDR3 is 11 residues long. CDR3 sequence (DNA): TGCAGCGTTGTCGTCGGTGATCTCCGGCATTTT. Translating gives CSVVVGDLRHF.

The rearrangement joins TRBV14 to TRBJ2-2; D is ambiguous. CDR1 SGHDN and CDR2 FVKESK come from the germline V gene. Trimming took 4 bases from V and 3 from J, leaving 9 bases between them. The CDR3 has 14 amino acids. The CDR3 spells CASSPPVDTGELFF. The CDR3 DNA is TGTGCCAGCAGCCCCCCCGTAGACACCGGGGAGCTGTTTTTT.

This sequence joins TRBV5-1 and TRBJ2-3, with 8 nucleotides matching TRBD1. V trimming: 4 bases; J trimming: 5 bases; junction bases outside the gene matches: 12. Germline CDR1 SGHRS, CDR2 YFSETQ. The CDR3 is 16 amino acids. The CDR3 protein is CASSPRGHSPIDTQYF. CDR3 coding DNA: TGCGCCAGCAGCCCCAGGGGGCATTCGCCGATAGATACGCAGTATTTT.

This sequence joins TRBV20-1 and TRBJ2-7, with TRBD1 identical over 7 bases. CDR1 and CDR2 (germline): DFQATT, SNEGSKA (reference sequence). The CDR3 extends over 15 amino acids. The J segment lost 0 bases and the V segment lost 5 bases, leaving 10 bases of the junction unmatched. CDR3 nucleotide sequence: TGCAGTGCTCTCTGGACAGGAGACACCTCCTACGAGCAGTACTTC. This codes for CSALWTGDTSYEQYF.

The gene calls are TRBV9 and TRBJ2-2; no definite D call. Germline loops: CDR1 SGDLS, CDR2 YYNGEE. Deletions cut 4 bases from V and 4 bases from J, with 11 bases between. The CDR3 spans 14 residues. The CDR3 DNA follows: TGTGCCAGCAGCCCCACGGGTTCCACCGGGGAGCTGTTTTTT. Translation gives CASSPTGSTGELFF.

In the case of this clonotype: A read error is possible here, since a much larger clone lies one base away. The chain couples TRBV2 to TRBJ2-7; 9 nucleotides line up with TRBD1. This CDR3 is built from 13 residues. Germline values: CDR1 SNHLY, CDR2 FYNNEI. The CDR3 coding sequence is TGTGCCGGCAGACAGGGGGAGGGATACGAGCAGTACTTC. It translates to CAGRQGEGYEQYF.

V gene TRBV20-1 combines with J gene TRBJ1-6; D is ambiguous. CDR3 length equals 14 residues. V lost 5 bases and J lost 8, with 16 bases in between. Germline CDR1 reads DFQATT; CDR2 reads SNEGSKA (reference sequence). DNA of the CDR3: TGCAGTGCTCCCCCGATTTTCCGGGATTCACCCCTCCACTTT. This translates into CSAPPIFRDSPLHF.

This clonotype was observed many times. The chain uses TRBV28 and TRBJ1-1; D may be TRBD1 (6 bases). V dropped 8 bases and J dropped 0 bases, with 22 bases sitting between them. CDR3 length: 17 residues. Looked up from germline, CDR1 is MDHEN and CDR2 is SYDVKM. The CDR3 loop is CASSWGASGTMNTEAFF. The CDR3 nucleotides read TGTGCCAGCTCCTGGGGGGCCTCCGGGACAATGAACACTGAAGCTTTCTTT.

This chain joins TRBV7-9 and TRBJ1-5, with TRBD1 as a possible D gene (5 bases). The V end lost 3 bases, the J end lost 7 bases, and 10 bases lay between the germline ends. CDR1 is SEHNR and CDR2 is FQNEAQ in the germline V gene (reference sequence). CDR3 length: 13 residues. As DNA, the CDR3 is TGTGCCAGCAGCTTTGGGGGGGTCCAGCCCCAGCATTTT. It encodes CASSFGGVQPQHF.

This clonotype has only a few counts. V is TRBV3-1 and J is TRBJ2-7; the match to TRBD2 covers 9 bases. CDR1 LGHDT and CDR2 YNNKEL come from the germline V gene (reference sequence). V dropped 0 bases and J dropped 6; count of bases not matched to a gene: 6. The CDR3 has 15 residues. The CDR3 sequence is CASSQDHSGSGEQYF. As DNA, the CDR3 is TGTGCCAGCAGCCAAGATCATAGCGGGAGTGGCGAGCAGTACTTC.

The chain combines TRBV7-6 with TRBJ2-2, with 8 bases fitting TRBD1. Germline V gene lookup returns CDR1 SGHVS and CDR2 FNYEAQ. CDR3 length: 13 amino acids. Germline trimming cut 11 bases from V and 7 bases from J; bases unmatched to any gene: 9. The CDR3 reads CAGGQGLSGELFF. In DNA, the CDR3 is TGTGCCGGCGGACAGGGTTTGAGCGGGGAGCTGTTTTTT.

The J gene is TRBJ2-7, the V gene TRBV15; no firm D call. Germline assignment: CDR1 LNHNV and CDR2 YYDKDF (reference sequence). The CDR3 is made up of 14 amino acids. V lost 2 bases to trimming and J lost 1 base, with 9 bases between them. This CDR3 is CATSRTWASYEQYF. The CDR3, as DNA: TGTGCCACCAGCAGAACGTGGGCTTCCTACGAGCAGTACTTC.

Many counts were recorded for this clonotype. CDR3 residues: CASSFPTSGYGYEQYF. The CDR3 coding sequence is TGTGCCAGCAGTTTCCCGACTAGCGGGTACGGATACGAGCAGTACTTC. The chain uses TRBV28 and TRBJ2-7; 10 bases are a match to TRBD2. This CDR3 contains 16 residues. V gave up 3 bases and J gave up 4 bases; unmatched junction bases: 9. CDR1 and CDR2 (germline): MDHEN, SYDVKM.

This clonotype occurred many times. V is TRBV28 and J is TRBJ1-1, with D maybe TRBD1 (6 bases). This CDR3 comprises 14 residues. Germline lookup yields CDR1 MDHEN and CDR2 SYDVKM. The V gene lost 8 bases and the J gene lost 4 bases, with 17 bases spanning the gap. The CDR3, as DNA: TGTGCCAGCCAAGAACAGGGCCCAAGCACTGAAGCTTTCTTT. Protein sequence: CASQEQGPSTEAFF.

This clonotype has ten or more counts. V usage is TRBV28 and J usage is TRBJ1-5; D is ambiguous. The CDR3 totals 16 residues. Germline V CDR1 and CDR2: MDHEN, SYDVKM. V was trimmed by 3 bases and J by 2 bases, leaving 14 bases between them. The CDR3 is CASSFGLYSGNQPQHF. CDR3 coding DNA: TGTGCCAGCAGTTTTGGGCTTTATTCGGGCAATCAGCCCCAGCATTTT.

The gene calls are TRBV4-1 and TRBJ2-5, with 11 nucleotides matching TRBD2. With 1 base clipped from V and 3 bases from J, the junction kept 4 bases outside the gene matches. In germline, CDR1 is MGHRA, CDR2 YSYEKL. The length of the CDR3 is 16 residues. In nucleotides, the CDR3 is TGCGCCAGCAGCCAAGGAGGGACTAGCGGAGAAGAGACCCAGTACTTC. It encodes CASSQGGTSGEETQYF.

This clonotype occurred many times. The J gene is TRBJ1-2, the V gene TRBV11-2; 7 nucleotides line up with TRBD1. The CDR3 has 15 amino acids. The V gene's germline CDR1 is SGHAT and CDR2 FQNNGV. V was clipped by 0 bases and J by 3 bases; unmatched bases: 4. The DNA of the CDR3 is TGTGCCAGCAGCTTAGACCCAACAGGGGACTATGGCTACACCTTC. Translating it yields CASSLDPTGDYGYTF.

This clonotype was recorded a few times. The CDR3 is CASSQFLRGKTMNTEAFF. In nucleotides, the CDR3 is TGTGCCAGCAGCCAGTTCCTCAGGGGAAAAACAATGAACACTGAAGCTTTCTTT. This chain links TRBV7-6 with TRBJ1-1, with D maybe TRBD1 (6 bases). V lost 5 bases, J lost 0 bases, and 22 bases lay in between. CDR3 length equals 18 residues. CDR1 is SGHVS, CDR2 FNYEAQ, per germline.

This clonotype has a count of ten or more. The rearrangement uses TRBV11-2 and TRBJ2-5; possible D gene TRBD1, 5 bases. The V gene's germline CDR1 is SGHAT and CDR2 FQNNGV. V lost 1 base and J lost 3, with 6 bases in between. The CDR3 is 13 residues long. CDR3 sequence: CASSLVTEETQYF. The CDR3 region has the DNA TGTGCCAGCAGCTTAGTGACAGAAGAGACCCAGTACTTC.

Concerning this clonotype itself: One base away lies a much larger clone, so this may be a sequencing read error. The chain employs TRBV27 and TRBJ1-1; TRBD1 matches at 7 bases. The CDR3 length is 17 residues. The junction had 18 bases not matched to a gene; V was cut back by 5 bases and J by 6 bases. The germline V gene has CDR1 MNHEY and CDR2 SMNVEV (reference sequence). CDR3 bases: TGTGCCAGCAGTATCACAGGGGTGTTCGGGGCGTACGCTGAAGCTTTCTTT. This sequence encodes CASSITGVFGAYAEAFF.

The chain is built from TRBV7-9 and TRBJ2-2; 7 bases map to TRBD1. Germline CDR1 is SEHNR and CDR2 is FQNEAQ (reference sequence). V lost 5 bases to trimming and J lost 5 bases; unmatched junction nucleotides: 5. The length of the CDR3 is 14 residues. The CDR3 loop reads CASSPQGWTGELFF. CDR3 DNA sequence: TGTGCCAGCAGCCCACAGGGGTGGACCGGGGAGCTGTTTTTT. The full variable domain, completed using reference TRBV7-9 and TRBJ2-2, is DTGVSQNPRHKITKRGQNVTFRCDPISEHNRLYWYRQTLGQGPEFLTYFQNEAQLEKSRLLSDRFSAERPKGSFSTLEIQRTEQGDSAMYLCASSPQGWTGELFFGEGSRLTVL.

At least ten counts were recorded for this clonotype. V and J are TRBV7-6 and TRBJ2-6; a weak D match, TRBD1 (5 bases). The germline V gene has CDR1 SGHVS and CDR2 FNYEAQ. The CDR3 spans 17 residues. Trimming left V 5 bases short and J 2 bases short, with 16 bases between. CDR3 in amino acids: CASSPPHGAPGANVLTF. The CDR3 DNA sequence: TGTGCCAGCAGCCCACCGCATGGGGCGCCTGGGGCCAACGTCCTGACTTTC.